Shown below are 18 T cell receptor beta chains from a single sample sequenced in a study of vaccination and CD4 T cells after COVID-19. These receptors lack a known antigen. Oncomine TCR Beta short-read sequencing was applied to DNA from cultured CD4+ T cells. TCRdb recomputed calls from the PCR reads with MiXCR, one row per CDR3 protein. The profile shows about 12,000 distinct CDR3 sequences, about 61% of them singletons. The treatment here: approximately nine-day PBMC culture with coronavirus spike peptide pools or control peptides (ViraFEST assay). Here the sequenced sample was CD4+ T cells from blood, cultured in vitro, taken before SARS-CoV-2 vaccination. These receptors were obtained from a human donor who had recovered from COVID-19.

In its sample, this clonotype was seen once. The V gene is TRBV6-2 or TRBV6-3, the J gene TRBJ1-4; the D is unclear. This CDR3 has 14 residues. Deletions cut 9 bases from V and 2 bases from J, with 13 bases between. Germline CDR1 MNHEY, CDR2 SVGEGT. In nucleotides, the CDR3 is TGTGCCAGTAAGGAGAGGTGGACTAATGAAAAACTGTTTTTT. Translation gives CASKERWTNEKLFF.

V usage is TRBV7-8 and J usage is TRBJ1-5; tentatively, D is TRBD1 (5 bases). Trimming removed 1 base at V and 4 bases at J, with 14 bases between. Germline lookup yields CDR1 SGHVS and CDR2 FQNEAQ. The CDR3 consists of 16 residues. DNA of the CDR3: TGTGCCAGCAGCTTAGGAGGCGGGGGAGTTAATCAGCCCCAGCATTTT. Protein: CASSLGGGGVNQPQHF.

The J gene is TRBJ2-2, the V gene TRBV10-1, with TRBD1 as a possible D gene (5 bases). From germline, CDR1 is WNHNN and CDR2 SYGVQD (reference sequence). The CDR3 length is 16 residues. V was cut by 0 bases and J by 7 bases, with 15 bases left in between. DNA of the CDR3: TGCGCCAGCAGTGAGTCAAGCCTTTTAAGGGGCGGGGAGCTGTTTTTT. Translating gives CASSESSLLRGGELFF.

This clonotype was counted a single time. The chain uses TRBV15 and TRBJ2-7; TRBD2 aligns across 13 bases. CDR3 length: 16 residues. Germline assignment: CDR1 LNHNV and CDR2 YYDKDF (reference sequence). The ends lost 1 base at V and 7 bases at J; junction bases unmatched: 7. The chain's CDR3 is CATSRAPPGLAGEQYF. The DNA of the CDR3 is TGTGCCACCAGCAGAGCCCCGCCGGGACTAGCGGGGGAGCAGTACTTC.

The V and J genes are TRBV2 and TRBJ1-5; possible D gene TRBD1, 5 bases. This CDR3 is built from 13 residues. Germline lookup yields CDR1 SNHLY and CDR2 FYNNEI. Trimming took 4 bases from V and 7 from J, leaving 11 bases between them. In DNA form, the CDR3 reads TGTGCCAGCAGTGGGGGACGCGGGCAGCCCCAGCATTTT. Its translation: CASSGGRGQPQHF.

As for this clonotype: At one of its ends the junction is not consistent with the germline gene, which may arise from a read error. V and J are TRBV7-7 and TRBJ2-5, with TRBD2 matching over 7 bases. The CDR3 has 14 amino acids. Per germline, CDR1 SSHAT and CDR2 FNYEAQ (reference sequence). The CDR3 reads CASSFGGGQETQYF. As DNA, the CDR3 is TGTGCTAGCAGCTTTGGCGGGGGCCAAGAGACCCAGTACTTC.

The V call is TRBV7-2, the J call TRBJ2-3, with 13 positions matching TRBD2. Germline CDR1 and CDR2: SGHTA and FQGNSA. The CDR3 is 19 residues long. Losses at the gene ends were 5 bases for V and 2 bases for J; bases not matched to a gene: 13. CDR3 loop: CASSLQPRLAGGATDTQYF. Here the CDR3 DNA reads TGTGCCAGCAGCCTACAGCCTAGACTAGCGGGAGGCGCCACAGATACGCAGTATTTT. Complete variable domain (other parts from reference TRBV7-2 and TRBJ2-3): GAGVSQSPSNKVTEKGKDVELRCDPISGHTALYWYRQSLGQGLEFLIYFQGNSAPDKSGLPSDRFSAERTGGSVSTLTIQRTQQEDSAVYLCASSLQPRLAGGATDTQYFGPGTRLTVL.

CDR3 nucleotide sequence: TGTGCCAGTACGGGAGGAAGGACCTACGAGCAGTACTTC. Residues: CASTGGRTYEQYF. The chain has TRBV19 and TRBJ2-7; 7 bases fit TRBD2. Germline-derived CDR1 and CDR2 are LNHDA and SQIVND (reference sequence). V dropped 7 bases and J dropped 2; count of bases not matched to a gene: 5. The CDR3 is 13 residues long. Drawing the rest from reference TRBV19 and TRBJ2-7, the complete variable domain is DGGITQSPKYLFRKEGQNVTLSCEQNLNHDAMYWYRQDPGQGLRLIYYSQIVNDFQKGDIAEGYSVSREKKESFPLTVTSAQKNPTAFYLCASTGGRTYEQYFGPGTRLTVT.

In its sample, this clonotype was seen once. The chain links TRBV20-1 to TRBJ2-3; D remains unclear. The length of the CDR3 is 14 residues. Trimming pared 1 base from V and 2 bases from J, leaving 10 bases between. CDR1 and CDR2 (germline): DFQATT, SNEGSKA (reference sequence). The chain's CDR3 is CSARGVWLTDTQYF. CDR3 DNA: TGCAGTGCTAGAGGAGTCTGGCTCACAGATACGCAGTATTTT.

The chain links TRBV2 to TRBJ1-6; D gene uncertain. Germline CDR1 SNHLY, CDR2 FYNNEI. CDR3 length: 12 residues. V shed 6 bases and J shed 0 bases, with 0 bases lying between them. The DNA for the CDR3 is TGTGCCAGCAGCTCCTATAATTCACCCCTCCACTTT. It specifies CASSSYNSPLHF.

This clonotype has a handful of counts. CDR3: CSARDRTRGVVDGYTF. In DNA, the CDR3 is TGCAGTGCTAGAGATCGGACACGGGGGGTGGTCGATGGCTACACCTTC. The J gene is TRBJ1-2, the V gene TRBV20-1; maybe TRBD1 (5 bases). The V end lost 0 bases, the J end lost 6 bases, and 20 bases lay between the germline ends. Per the germline V gene, CDR1 is DFQATT and CDR2 is SNEGSKA (reference sequence). This CDR3 contains 16 residues.

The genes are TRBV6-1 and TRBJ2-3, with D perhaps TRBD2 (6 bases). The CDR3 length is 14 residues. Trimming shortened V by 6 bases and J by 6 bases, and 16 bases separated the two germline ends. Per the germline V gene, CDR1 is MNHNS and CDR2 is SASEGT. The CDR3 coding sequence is TGTGCCAGCAGACACCCCGGGGGTAGGGATACGCAGTATTTT. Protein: CASRHPGGRDTQYF.

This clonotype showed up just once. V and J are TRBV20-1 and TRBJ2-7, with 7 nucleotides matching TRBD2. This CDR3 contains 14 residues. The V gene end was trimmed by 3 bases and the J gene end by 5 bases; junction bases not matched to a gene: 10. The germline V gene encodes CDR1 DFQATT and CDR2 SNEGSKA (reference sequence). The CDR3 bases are TGCAGTGCTAGGGGAGGGGCCGGGATCGACGAGCAGTACTTC. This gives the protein CSARGGAGIDEQYF.

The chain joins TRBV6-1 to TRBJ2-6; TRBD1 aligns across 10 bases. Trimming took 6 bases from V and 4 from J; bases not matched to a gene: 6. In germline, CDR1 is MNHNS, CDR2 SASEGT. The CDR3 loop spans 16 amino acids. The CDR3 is CASSRQGASGANVLTF. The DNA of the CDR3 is TGTGCCAGCAGCCGACAGGGGGCTTCCGGGGCCAACGTCCTGACTTTC.

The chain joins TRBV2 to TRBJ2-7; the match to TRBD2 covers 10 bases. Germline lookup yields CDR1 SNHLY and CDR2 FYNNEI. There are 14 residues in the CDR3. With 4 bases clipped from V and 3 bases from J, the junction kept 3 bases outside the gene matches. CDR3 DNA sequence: TGTGCCAGCAGTGTGGGACTAGCGTACTACGAGCAGTACTTC. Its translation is CASSVGLAYYEQYF.

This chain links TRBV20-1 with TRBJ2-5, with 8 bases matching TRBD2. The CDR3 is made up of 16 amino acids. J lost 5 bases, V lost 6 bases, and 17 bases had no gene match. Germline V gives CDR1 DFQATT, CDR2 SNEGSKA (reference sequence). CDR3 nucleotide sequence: TGCAGTGCCGGAAATACTCCCGGGACTAGTCTTGAGACCCAGTACTTC. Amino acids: CSAGNTPGTSLETQYF.

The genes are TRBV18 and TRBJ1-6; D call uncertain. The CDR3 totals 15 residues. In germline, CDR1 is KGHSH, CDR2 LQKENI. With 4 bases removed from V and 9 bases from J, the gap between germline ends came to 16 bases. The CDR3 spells CASSRAQSAGSPLHF. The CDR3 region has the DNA TGTGCCAGCTCACGGGCGCAATCAGCGGGTTCACCCCTCCACTTT.

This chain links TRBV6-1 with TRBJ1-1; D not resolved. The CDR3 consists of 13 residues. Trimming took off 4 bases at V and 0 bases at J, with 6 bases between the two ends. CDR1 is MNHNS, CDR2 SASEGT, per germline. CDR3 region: CASSVEMNTEAFF. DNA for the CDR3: TGTGCCAGCAGTGTTGAGATGAACACTGAAGCTTTCTTT.